A selection of T cell receptor beta chains follows, all from one sample in a study of shared clonotypes between healthy human individuals. Clones were sequenced by immunoSEQ multiplex PCR, and TCRdb holds only the in-frame ones, with some missing. The table has some 1.4 million clones, 95% to 97% seen once. The sequenced sample was naive CD4+ T cells sorted from blood. The receptors come from a man aged 25 to 40 in good health. Each CDR3 is given with its conserved first and last residue. A D gene is named only where the DNA matches it firmly. Clone size is given for some rows only: seen once, a few or many times, or a class if the clone is expanded.

D: -
size: -
J: TRBJ2-7
V: TRBV19
DNA: TGTGCCAGTAGTGCACCCACAGGGACTCTCTACGAGCAGTACTTC
CDR3: CASSAPTGTLYEQYF

D: -
size: -
J: TRBJ2-7
V: TRBV2
DNA: TGTGCCAGCAGTGAAGAGGGGAGCTCCTACGAGCAGTACTTC
CDR3: CASSEEGSSYEQYF

D: -
size: -
J: TRBJ1-1
V: TRBV5-4
DNA: TGTGCCAGCAGCCCGCCCTCGGGGAACACTGAAGCTTTCTTT
CDR3: CASSPPSGNTEAFF

D: -
size: -
J: TRBJ2-2
V: TRBV10-3
DNA: TGTGCCATCAAGGGGGGGACCGGGGAGCTGTTTTTT
CDR3: CAIKGGTGELFF

D: -
size: -
J: TRBJ1-4
V: TRBV30
DNA: TGTGCCTGGAGTGTACCCCTATCCCGCAATGAAAAACTGTTTTTT
CDR3: CAWSVPLSRNEKLFF

D: -
size: -
J: TRBJ2-7
V: TRBV7-9
DNA: TGTGCCAGCAGCGAAAGGACAGATTGGTACTTC
CDR3: CASSERTDWYF

D: -
size: -
J: TRBJ1-1
V: TRBV11-2
DNA: TGTGCCAGCAGCTTAGGATACCGGGGTGCCGGCACTGAAGCTTTCTTT
CDR3: CASSLGYRGAGTEAFF

D: -
size: -
J: TRBJ2-6
V: TRBV5-1
DNA: TGCGCCAGCAGCTTGCGTCGATCATCTGGGGCCAACGTCCTGACTTTC
CDR3: CASSLRRSSGANVLTF

D: -
size: -
J: TRBJ1-1
V: TRBV5-6
DNA: TGTGCCAGCAGCTTGAGGGAGGGACTAGAAGCTTTCTTT
CDR3: CASSLREGLEAFF

D: TRBD1
size: -
J: TRBJ1-5
V: TRBV28
DNA: TGTGCCAGCAGTTACGGGGACAGGGAGGGTCAGCCCCAGCATTTT
CDR3: CASSYGDREGQPQHF

D: -
size: once
J: TRBJ2-3
V: TRBV9
DNA: TGTGCCAGCAGCGCGGGCGGAGGCACAGATACGCAGTATTTT
CDR3: CASSAGGGTDTQYF

D: -
size: -
J: TRBJ2-7
V: TRBV10-3
DNA: TGTGCCATCGAGAACAGCCAGACCTACGAGCAGTACTTC
CDR3: CAIENSQTYEQYF

D: TRBD2
size: -
J: TRBJ2-1
V: TRBV11-3
DNA: TGTGCCAGCAGCTTAGGGGGGGCTAGCGGGAGAGTCCCTACGGCCTATGAGCAGTTCTTC
CDR3: CASSLGGASGRVPTAYEQFF

D: -
size: -
J: TRBJ1-1
V: TRBV4-3
DNA: TGCGCCAGCAGCCAAGTCACAGCGGGGGATGTTGAAGCTTTCTTT
CDR3: CASSQVTAGDVEAFF

D: TRBD1
size: -
J: TRBJ1-3
V: TRBV5-4
DNA: TGTGCCAGCAGCGTGGGACAGATCTCTGGAAACACCATATATTTT
CDR3: CASSVGQISGNTIYF

D: -
size: -
J: TRBJ2-2
V: TRBV2
DNA: TGTGCCAGCAGTGTCAGGGGTCCGGCCGGGGAGCTGTTTTTT
CDR3: CASSVRGPAGELFF

D: TRBD2
size: once
J: TRBJ2-2
V: TRBV28
DNA: TGTGCCAGCAGCTCTCTAGCGGGAGTCCCCGGGGAGCTGTTTTTT
CDR3: CASSSLAGVPGELFF

D: -
size: -
J: TRBJ1-5
V: TRBV28
DNA: TGTGCCAGCAGTTTAGTCAATCAGCCCCAGCATTTT
CDR3: CASSLVNQPQHF

D: -
size: once
J: TRBJ1-5
V: TRBV28
DNA: TGTGCCAGCAGTTTGTCGAGGGGATCGGAAAATCAGCCCCAGCATTTT
CDR3: CASSLSRGSENQPQHF

D: -
size: -
J: TRBJ2-3
V: TRBV29-1
DNA: TGCAGCGTAGCCAGATTTAGGGAATGGACGCAGTATTTT
CDR3: CSVARFREWTQYF

D: TRBD1
size: -
J: TRBJ2-5
V: TRBV25-1
DNA: TGTGCCAGCAGTGATGGGGTAAAAGGGGGACAGGGAAAAGAGACCCAGTACTTC
CDR3: CASSDGVKGGQGKETQYF

D: -
size: -
J: TRBJ2-7
V: TRBV25-1
DNA: TGTGCCAGCAGTGAAGCCCTCTACGAGCAGTACTTC
CDR3: CASSEALYEQYF

D: -
size: -
J: TRBJ2-7
V: TRBV10-3
DNA: TGTGCCATCAGCGGCGGGACAAGCTCCTACGAGCAGTACTTC
CDR3: CAISGGTSSYEQYF

D: -
size: -
J: TRBJ1-2
V: TRBV2
DNA: TGTGCCAGCAGTGTTGGAACAGGAGTTGGCTACACCTTC
CDR3: CASSVGTGVGYTF

D: -
size: -
J: TRBJ2-7
V: TRBV5-4
DNA: TGTGCCAGCAGCCCAAGTACTAGTGCTTCTCGTTACGAGCAGTACTTC
CDR3: CASSPSTSASRYEQYF

D: -
size: -
J: TRBJ1-1
V: TRBV29-1
DNA: TGCAGCGTCCGAGGACAGTACACTGAAGCTTTCTTT
CDR3: CSVRGQYTEAFF

D: -
size: -
J: TRBJ2-1
V: TRBV9
DNA: TGTGCCAGCAGCCTCAGGACAGCGGGCTACAATGAGCAGTTCTTC
CDR3: CASSLRTAGYNEQFF

D: -
size: -
J: TRBJ1-4
V: TRBV7-2
DNA: TGTGCCAGCAGCACTAGAGGGGGTCGGAATGAAAAACTGTTTTTT
CDR3: CASSTRGGRNEKLFF

D: -
size: -
J: TRBJ1-1
V: TRBV7-8
DNA: TGTGCCAGCAGTTATTTTGGGGGTGCAGCTTTCTTT
CDR3: CASSYFGGAAFF

D: -
size: -
J: TRBJ2-7
V: TRBV28
DNA: TGTGCCAGCAGACGGTCCACAGGCACCTACGAGCAGTACTTC
CDR3: CASRRSTGTYEQYF

D: -
size: -
J: TRBJ2-7
V: TRBV2
DNA: TGTGCCAGCAGCGGAAACACCCTCGCCTACGAGCAGTACTTC
CDR3: CASSGNTLAYEQYF

D: -
size: -
J: TRBJ2-7
V: TRBV20-1
DNA: TGCAGTGCTGCACAGATCTACGAGCAGTACTTC
CDR3: CSAAQIYEQYF

D: -
size: -
J: TRBJ2-1
V: TRBV27
DNA: TGTGCCAGCAGTAGGGGGAATGAGCAGTTCTTC
CDR3: CASSRGNEQFF